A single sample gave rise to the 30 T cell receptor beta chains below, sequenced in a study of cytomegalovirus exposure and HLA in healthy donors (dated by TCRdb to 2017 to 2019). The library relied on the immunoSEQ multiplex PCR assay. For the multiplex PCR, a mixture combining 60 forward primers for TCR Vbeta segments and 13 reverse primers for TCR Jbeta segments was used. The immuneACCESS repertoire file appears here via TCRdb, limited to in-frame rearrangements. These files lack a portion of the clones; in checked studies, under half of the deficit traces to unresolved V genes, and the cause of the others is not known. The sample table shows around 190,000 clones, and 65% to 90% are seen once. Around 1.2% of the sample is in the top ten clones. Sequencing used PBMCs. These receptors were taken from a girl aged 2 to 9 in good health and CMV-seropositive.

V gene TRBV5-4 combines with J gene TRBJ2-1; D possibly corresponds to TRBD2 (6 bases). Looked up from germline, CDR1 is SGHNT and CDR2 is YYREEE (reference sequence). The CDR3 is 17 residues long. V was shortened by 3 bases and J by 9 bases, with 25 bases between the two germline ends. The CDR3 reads CASSSVLAGYNPGEQFF. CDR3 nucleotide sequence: TGTGCCAGCAGCTCGGTTTTGGCGGGATATAACCCTGGTGAGCAGTTCTTC.

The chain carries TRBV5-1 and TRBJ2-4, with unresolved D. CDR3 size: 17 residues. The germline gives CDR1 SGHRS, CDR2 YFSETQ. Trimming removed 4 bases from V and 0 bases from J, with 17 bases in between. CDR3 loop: CASSPDNPLLAKNIQYF. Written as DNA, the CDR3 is TGCGCCAGCAGCCCCGATAACCCCTTACTAGCCAAAAACATTCAGTACTTC.

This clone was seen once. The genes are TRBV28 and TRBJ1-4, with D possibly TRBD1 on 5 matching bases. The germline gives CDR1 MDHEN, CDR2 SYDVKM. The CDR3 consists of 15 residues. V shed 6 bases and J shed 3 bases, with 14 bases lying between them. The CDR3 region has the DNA TGTGCCAGCAGCGGGGGGGAGGGGTCTAATGAAAAACTGTTTTTT. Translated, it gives CASSGGEGSNEKLFF.

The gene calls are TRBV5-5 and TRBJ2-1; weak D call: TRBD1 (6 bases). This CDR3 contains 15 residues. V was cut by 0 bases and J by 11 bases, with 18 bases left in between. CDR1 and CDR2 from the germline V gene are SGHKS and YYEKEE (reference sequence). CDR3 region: CASSLVDRAFRKQFF. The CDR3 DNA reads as TGTGCCAGCAGCTTGGTGGACAGAGCCTTTAGGAAGCAGTTCTTC.

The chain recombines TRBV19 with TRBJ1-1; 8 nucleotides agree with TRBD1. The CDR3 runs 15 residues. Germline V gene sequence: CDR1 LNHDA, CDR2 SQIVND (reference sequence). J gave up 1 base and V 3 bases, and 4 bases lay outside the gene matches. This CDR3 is CASSILGTGNTEAFF. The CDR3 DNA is TGTGCCAGTAGTATTTTGGGGACAGGGAACACTGAAGCTTTCTTT.

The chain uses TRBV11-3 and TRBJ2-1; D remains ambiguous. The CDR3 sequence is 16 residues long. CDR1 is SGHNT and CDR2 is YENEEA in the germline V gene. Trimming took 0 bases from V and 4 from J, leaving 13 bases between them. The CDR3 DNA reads TGTGCCAGCAGCTTAGATGCAGCTAGAGAGTACAATGAGCAGTTCTTC. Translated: CASSLDAAREYNEQFF.

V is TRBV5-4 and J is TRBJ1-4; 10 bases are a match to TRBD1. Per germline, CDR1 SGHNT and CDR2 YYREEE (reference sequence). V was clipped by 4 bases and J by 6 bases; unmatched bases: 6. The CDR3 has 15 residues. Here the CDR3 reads CASSRGTGEDEKLFF. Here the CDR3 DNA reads TGTGCCAGCAGCCGCGGGACAGGGGAAGATGAAAAACTGTTTTTT.

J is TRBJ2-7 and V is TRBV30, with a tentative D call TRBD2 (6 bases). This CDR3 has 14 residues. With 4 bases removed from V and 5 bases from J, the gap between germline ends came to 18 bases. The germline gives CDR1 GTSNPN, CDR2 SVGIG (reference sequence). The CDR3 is CAWTKAGGLDEQYF. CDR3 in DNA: TGTGCCTGGACCAAAGCGGGCGGTTTAGACGAGCAGTACTTC.

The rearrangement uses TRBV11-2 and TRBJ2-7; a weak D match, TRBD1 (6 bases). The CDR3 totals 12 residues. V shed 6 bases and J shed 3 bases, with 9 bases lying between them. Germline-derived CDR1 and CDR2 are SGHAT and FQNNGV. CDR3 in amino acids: CASRTGYYEQYF. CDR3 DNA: TGTGCCAGCAGGACAGGATACTACGAGCAGTACTTC.

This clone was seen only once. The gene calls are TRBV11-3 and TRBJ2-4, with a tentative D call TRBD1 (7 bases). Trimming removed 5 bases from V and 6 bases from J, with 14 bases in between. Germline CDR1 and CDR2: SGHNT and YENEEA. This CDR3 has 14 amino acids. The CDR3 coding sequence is TGTGCCAGCAGCCCCTCAGGGGGGCTAAACATTCAGTACTTC. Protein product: CASSPSGGLNIQYF.

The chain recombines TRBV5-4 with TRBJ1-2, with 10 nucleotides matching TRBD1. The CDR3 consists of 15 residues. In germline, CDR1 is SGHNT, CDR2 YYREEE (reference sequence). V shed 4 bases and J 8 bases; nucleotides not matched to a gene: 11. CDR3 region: CASSTRQGAAGGYTF. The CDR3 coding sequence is TGTGCCAGCAGCACGCGACAGGGGGCGGCCGGCGGCTACACCTTC.

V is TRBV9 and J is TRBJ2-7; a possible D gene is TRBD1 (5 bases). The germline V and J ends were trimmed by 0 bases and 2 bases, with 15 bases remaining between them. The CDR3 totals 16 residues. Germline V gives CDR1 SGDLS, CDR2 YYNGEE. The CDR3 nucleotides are TGTGCCAGCAGCGTAGGGCCCCAAGGGGTGGCCTACGAGCAGTACTTC. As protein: CASSVGPQGVAYEQYF.

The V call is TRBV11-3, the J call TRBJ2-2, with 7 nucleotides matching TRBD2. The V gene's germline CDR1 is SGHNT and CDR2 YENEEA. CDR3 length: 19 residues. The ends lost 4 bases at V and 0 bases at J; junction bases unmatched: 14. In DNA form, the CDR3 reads TGTGCCAGCAGCTCTCTAACGAGCTCCGGGACTACGAACACCGGGGAGCTGTTTTTT. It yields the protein CASSSLTSSGTTNTGELFF.

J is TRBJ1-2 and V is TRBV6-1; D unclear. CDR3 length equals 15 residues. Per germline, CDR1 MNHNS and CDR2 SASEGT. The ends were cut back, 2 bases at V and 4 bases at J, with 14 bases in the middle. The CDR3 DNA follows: TGTGCCAGCAGTGAAATCGGCGGAGCGTCCTATGGCTACACCTTC. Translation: CASSEIGGASYGYTF.

This chain's CDR3 is CASRPTGPRAEQFF. As DNA, the CDR3 is TGTGCCAGCAGACCGACAGGACCTCGTGCTGAGCAGTTCTTC. The rearrangement uses TRBV6-1 and TRBJ2-1; the D gene is possibly TRBD1 (6 bases). This CDR3 is built from 14 residues. The V gene lost 6 bases and the J gene lost 9 bases, with 18 bases spanning the gap. Germline V lookup: CDR1 MNHNS, CDR2 SASEGT.

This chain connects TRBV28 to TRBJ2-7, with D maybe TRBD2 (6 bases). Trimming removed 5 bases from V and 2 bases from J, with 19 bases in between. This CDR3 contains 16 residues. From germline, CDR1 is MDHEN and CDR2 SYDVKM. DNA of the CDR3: TGTGCCAGCAGTGCTAACGGGGGTTCCCTAGCCTACGAGCAGTACTTC. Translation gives CASSANGGSLAYEQYF.

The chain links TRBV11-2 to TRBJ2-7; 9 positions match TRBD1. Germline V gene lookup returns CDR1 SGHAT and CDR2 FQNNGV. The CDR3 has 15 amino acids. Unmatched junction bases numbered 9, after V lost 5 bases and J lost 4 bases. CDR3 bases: TGTGCCAGCAGCCTTTATAGGGGGACAGGGTACGAGCAGTACTTC. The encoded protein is CASSLYRGTGYEQYF.

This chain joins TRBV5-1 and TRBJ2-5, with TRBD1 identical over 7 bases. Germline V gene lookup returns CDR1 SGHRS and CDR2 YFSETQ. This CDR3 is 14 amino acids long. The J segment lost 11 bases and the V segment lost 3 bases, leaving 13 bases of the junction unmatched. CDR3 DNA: TGCGCCAGCAGCTCGAGGACAGGTCCCCAGGAGCAGTACTTC. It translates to CASSSRTGPQEQYF.

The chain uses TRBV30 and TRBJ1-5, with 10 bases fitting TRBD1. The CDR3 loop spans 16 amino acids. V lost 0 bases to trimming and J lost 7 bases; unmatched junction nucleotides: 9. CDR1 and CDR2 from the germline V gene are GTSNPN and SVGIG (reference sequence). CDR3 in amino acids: CAWSVPTGGIGQPQHF. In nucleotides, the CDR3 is TGTGCCTGGAGTGTACCGACAGGGGGCATAGGACAGCCCCAGCATTTT.

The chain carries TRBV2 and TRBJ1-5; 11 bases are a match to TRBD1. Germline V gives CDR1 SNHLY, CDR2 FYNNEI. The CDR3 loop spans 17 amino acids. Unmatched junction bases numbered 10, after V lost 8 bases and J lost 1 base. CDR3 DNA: TGTGCCAGCTGTCGAGGACAGGGGGCTGGGAGCAATCAGCCCCAGCATTTT. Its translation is CASCRGQGAGSNQPQHF.

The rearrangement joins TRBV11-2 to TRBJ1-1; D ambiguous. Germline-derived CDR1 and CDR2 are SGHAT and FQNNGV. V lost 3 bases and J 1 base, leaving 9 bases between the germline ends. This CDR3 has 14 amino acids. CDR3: CASSLIAGNTEAFF. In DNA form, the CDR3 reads TGTGCCAGCAGCTTGATCGCAGGGAACACTGAAGCTTTCTTT.

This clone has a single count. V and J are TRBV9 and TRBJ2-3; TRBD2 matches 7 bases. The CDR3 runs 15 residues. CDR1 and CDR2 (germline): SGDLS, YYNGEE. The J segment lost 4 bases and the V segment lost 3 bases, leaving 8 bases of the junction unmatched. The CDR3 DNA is TGTGCCAGCAGCGCTCGGGAGGCCGTGGCAGATACGCAGTATTTT. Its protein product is CASSAREAVADTQYF.

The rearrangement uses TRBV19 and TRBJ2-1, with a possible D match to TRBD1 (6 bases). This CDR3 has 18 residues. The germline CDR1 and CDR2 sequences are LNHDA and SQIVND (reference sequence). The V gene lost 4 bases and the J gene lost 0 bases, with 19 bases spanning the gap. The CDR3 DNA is TGTGCCAGTAGTACCCTACCGGGACAAACGAGCTCCTACAATGAGCAGTTCTTC. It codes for CASSTLPGQTSSYNEQFF.

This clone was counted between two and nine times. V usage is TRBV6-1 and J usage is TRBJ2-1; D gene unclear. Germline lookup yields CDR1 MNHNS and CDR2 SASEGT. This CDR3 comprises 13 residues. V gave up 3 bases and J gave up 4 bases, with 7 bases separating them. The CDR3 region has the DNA TGTGCCAGCAGTGAGTCCCTATACAATGAGCAGTTCTTC. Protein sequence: CASSESLYNEQFF.

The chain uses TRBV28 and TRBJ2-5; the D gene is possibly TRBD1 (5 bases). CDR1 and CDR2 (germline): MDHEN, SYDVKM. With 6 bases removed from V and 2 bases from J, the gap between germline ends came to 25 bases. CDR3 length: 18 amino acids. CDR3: CASSPLGRWGLDQETQYF. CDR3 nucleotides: TGTGCCAGCAGCCCATTGGGCCGATGGGGCCTTGATCAAGAGACCCAGTACTTC.

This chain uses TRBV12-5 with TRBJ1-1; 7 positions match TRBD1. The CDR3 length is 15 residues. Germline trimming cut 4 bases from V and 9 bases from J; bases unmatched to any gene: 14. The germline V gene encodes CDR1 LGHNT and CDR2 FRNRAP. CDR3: CASGSGGGGGTKAFF. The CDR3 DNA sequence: TGTGCTAGTGGTTCGGGAGGGGGCGGTGGTACTAAAGCTTTCTTT.

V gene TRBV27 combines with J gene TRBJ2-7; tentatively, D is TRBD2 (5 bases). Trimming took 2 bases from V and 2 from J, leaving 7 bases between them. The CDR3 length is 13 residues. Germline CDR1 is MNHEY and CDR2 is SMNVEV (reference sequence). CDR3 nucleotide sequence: TGTGCCAGCAGTTTAGTCGGGACCTACGAGCAGTACTTC. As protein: CASSLVGTYEQYF.

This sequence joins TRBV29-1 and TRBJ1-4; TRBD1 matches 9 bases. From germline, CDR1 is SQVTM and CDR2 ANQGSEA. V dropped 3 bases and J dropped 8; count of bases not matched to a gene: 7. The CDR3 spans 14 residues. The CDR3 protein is CSVDGQGSGEKLFF. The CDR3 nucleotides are TGCAGCGTTGACGGACAGGGGAGTGGGGAAAAACTGTTTTTT. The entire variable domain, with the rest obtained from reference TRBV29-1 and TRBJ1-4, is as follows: SAVISQKPSRDICQRGTSLTIQCQVDSQVTMMFWYRQQPGQSLTLIATANQGSEATYESGFVIDKFPISRPNLTFSTLTVSNMSPEDSSIYLCSVDGQGSGEKLFFGSGTQLSVL.

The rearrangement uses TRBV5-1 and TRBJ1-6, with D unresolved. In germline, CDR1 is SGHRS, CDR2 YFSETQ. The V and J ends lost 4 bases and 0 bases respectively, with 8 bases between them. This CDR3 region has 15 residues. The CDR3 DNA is TGCGCCAGCAGCGGTAGTGACTCCTATAATTCACCCCTCCACTTT. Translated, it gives CASSGSDSYNSPLHF.

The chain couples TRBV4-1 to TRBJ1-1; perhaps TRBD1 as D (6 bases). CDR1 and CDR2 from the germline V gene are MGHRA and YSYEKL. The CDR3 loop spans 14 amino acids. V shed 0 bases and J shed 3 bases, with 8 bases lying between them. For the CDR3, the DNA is TGCGCCAGCAGCCAAGAAGAGGGGGACACTGAAGCTTTCTTT. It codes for CASSQEEGDTEAFF.